A few counts support the clone carrying this TCR beta chain. Here immunoSEQ multiplex PCR was the method, and the copy in TCRdb shows in-frame clones only, minus some. The profile shows around 200,000 clones, roughly 80% of them singletons. This study enrolled people aged about 18 to 100 from approximately 25 US geographic areas. CDR3 size: 15 residues. V trimming: 5 bases; J trimming: 5 bases; junction bases outside the gene matches: 11. The germline gives CDR1 SGHTA, CDR2 FQGNSA. The data were obtained in a study of blood T cell repertoires in COVID-19. The specimen was PBMCs or T cells enriched from blood (not recorded which). The TCR comes from a woman in her 30s who had recovered from COVID-19. The V call is TRBV7-2, the J call TRBJ2-7, with 8 bases fitting TRBD1. This CDR3 reads CASSNYGQGGDEQYF. Written as DNA, the CDR3 is TGTGCCAGCAGCAACTACGGACAGGGAGGCGACGAGCAGTACTTC.